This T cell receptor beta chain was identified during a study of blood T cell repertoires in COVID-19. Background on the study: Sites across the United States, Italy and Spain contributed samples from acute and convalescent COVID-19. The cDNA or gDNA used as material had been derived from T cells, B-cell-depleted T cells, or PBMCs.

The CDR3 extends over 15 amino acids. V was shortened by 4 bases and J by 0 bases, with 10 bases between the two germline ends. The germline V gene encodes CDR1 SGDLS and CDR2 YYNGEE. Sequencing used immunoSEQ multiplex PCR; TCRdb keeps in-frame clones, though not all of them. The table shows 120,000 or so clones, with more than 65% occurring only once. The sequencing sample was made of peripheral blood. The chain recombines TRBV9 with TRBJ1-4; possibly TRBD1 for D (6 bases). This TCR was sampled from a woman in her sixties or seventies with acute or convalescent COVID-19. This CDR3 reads CASSPSGATNEKLFF. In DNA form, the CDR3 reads TGTGCCAGCAGCCCATCAGGGGCAACTAATGAAAAACTGTTTTTT. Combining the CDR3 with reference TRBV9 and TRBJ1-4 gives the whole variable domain DSGVTQTPKHLITATGQRVTLRCSPRSGDLSVYWYQQSLDQGLQFLIQYYNGEERAKGNILERFSAQQFPDLHSELNLSSLELGDSALYFCASSPSGATNEKLFFGSGTQLSVL.